Listed here are 24 T cell receptor beta chains from one sample, sequenced in a study of follicular helper T cells after annual influenza vaccination. Documented time point: 2014-2015 season, pre-vaccination. Here immunoSEQ multiplex PCR was the method, and the copy in TCRdb shows in-frame clones only, minus some. The table includes several thousand clones, approximately 80% detected once. Source: CXCR5+ CD38- circulating T follicular helper cells from blood, taken on the day of influenza vaccination. This sample's subset: circulating Tfh, non-naive CD4+CXCR5+PD-1+ (ICOS+CD38+ or ICOS-CD38-). Receptors were obtained from an adult who received the influenza vaccine.

The chain carries TRBV28 and TRBJ1-4, with D uncertain. Germline V CDR1 and CDR2: MDHEN, SYDVKM. V was trimmed by 3 bases and J by 8 bases, leaving 13 bases between them. The CDR3 is 14 residues long. In DNA, the CDR3 is TGTGCCAGCAGTTTCTCGGGCGTGAAAGAAAAACTGTTTTTT. Translation gives CASSFSGVKEKLFF.

The J gene is TRBJ2-6, the V gene TRBV27; 8 bases match TRBD1. The germline V gene has CDR1 MNHEY and CDR2 SMNVEV (reference sequence). The CDR3 is made up of 15 amino acids. V shed 8 bases, J shed 2 bases, and the junction held 5 bases outside the gene matches. The CDR3 reads CASQSGGAGANVLTF. The CDR3 DNA reads TGTGCCAGCCAATCAGGGGGCGCTGGGGCCAACGTCCTGACTTTC.

The V call is TRBV5-1, the J call TRBJ2-7; TRBD1 aligns across 11 bases. V lost 3 bases to trimming and J lost 6 bases; unmatched junction nucleotides: 8. The germline V gene encodes CDR1 SGHRS and CDR2 YFSETQ. The CDR3 spans 15 residues. The CDR3 nucleotides are TGCGCCAGCAGCTCCGCGGGACAGGGGGTTGGCGAGCAGTACTTC. Translating it yields CASSSAGQGVGEQYF.

V usage is TRBV7-2 and J usage is TRBJ2-5, with 10 bases that match TRBD2. The CDR3 is 14 amino acids. The ends lost 11 bases at V and 0 bases at J; junction bases unmatched: 6. Germline loops: CDR1 SGHTA, CDR2 FQGNSA. Written as DNA, the CDR3 is TGTGCCGCCATCCTAGCGGGGGACCAAGAGACCCAGTACTTC. Protein: CAAILAGDQETQYF.

This clone appeared a few times. Germline is not matched at one junction end, which may reflect a read error. J is TRBJ2-7 and V is TRBV7-7, with D perhaps matching TRBD1 or TRBD2 (5 bases each). The germline CDR1 and CDR2 sequences are SSHAT and FNYEAQ (reference sequence). The CDR3 length is 16 residues. CDR3: CASSLALTPGANEQYF. As DNA, the CDR3 is TGTGCTAGCAGCTTAGCCCTTACCCCCGGGGCTAACGAGCAGTACTTC.

J is TRBJ1-2 and V is TRBV7-2; D not certain. Between the trimmed V and J ends, which lost 3 bases and 4 bases, there was a span of 15 bases. There are 15 residues in the CDR3. Germline V gene sequence: CDR1 SGHTA, CDR2 FQGNSA. The CDR3, as DNA: TGTGCCAGCAGCTTGAACGGACTTCCTAGCTATGGCTACACCTTC. Translated, it gives CASSLNGLPSYGYTF.

This rearrangement joins TRBV29-1 to TRBJ2-2; the D gene is possibly TRBD2 (6 bases). There are 15 residues in the CDR3. CDR1 is SQVTM and CDR2 is ANQGSEA in the germline V gene. Trimming removed 4 bases from V and 0 bases from J, with 12 bases in between. In DNA form, the CDR3 reads TGCAGCGTTGTACTAGCAGCAACGAACACCGGGGAGCTGTTTTTT. Protein sequence: CSVVLAATNTGELFF.

This sequence joins TRBV19 and TRBJ1-3; weak D call: TRBD1 (5 bases). The CDR3 loop spans 17 amino acids. Trimming took off 4 bases at V and 0 bases at J, with 16 bases between the two ends. Germline-derived CDR1 and CDR2 are LNHDA and SQIVND (reference sequence). The CDR3, as DNA: TGTGCCAGTAGTAAGTCCCGGGACGGAGCCTCTGGAAACACCATATATTTT. Translating gives CASSKSRDGASGNTIYF.

The V and J genes are TRBV10-1 and TRBJ2-5; a weak D match, TRBD1 (5 bases). V was cut by 0 bases and J by 1 base, with 12 bases left in between. The germline V gene encodes CDR1 WNHNN and CDR2 SYGVQD (reference sequence). CDR3 size: 16 residues. The CDR3 DNA follows: TGCGCCAGCAGTGAGTCCAGGGCAGGCGGCCAAGAGACCCAGTACTTC. It specifies CASSESRAGGQETQYF.

The V gene is TRBV28, the J gene TRBJ1-4; 9 positions match TRBD1. Germline values: CDR1 MDHEN, CDR2 SYDVKM. V shed 5 bases, J shed 9 bases, and the junction held 16 bases outside the gene matches. The CDR3 spans 17 residues. As DNA, the CDR3 is TGTGCCAGCAGTCTCGGGGGGGCCGGGACAGGGCAAAAAAAACTGTTTTTT. This translates into CASSLGGAGTGQKKLFF.

The rearrangement joins TRBV2 to TRBJ1-1, with TRBD1 identical over 8 bases. Germline CDR1 SNHLY, CDR2 FYNNEI. The CDR3 is 14 residues long. With 6 bases clipped from V and 11 bases from J, the junction kept 14 bases outside the gene matches. The CDR3 region is CASSLQGVNVEAFF. As DNA, the CDR3 is TGTGCCAGCAGCTTACAGGGGGTTAACGTTGAGGCTTTCTTT.

V is TRBV28 and J is TRBJ2-2; 8 bases agree with TRBD1. J gave up 3 bases and V 7 bases, and 4 bases lay outside the gene matches. Germline CDR1 MDHEN, CDR2 SYDVKM. This CDR3 has 14 amino acids. The CDR3 here is CASTGQGDTGELFF. In DNA form, the CDR3 reads TGTGCCAGCACCGGACAGGGTGACACCGGGGAGCTGTTTTTT.

This clone was detected a few times. The chain links TRBV7-8 to TRBJ1-5, with a tentative D call TRBD1 (6 bases). Germline CDR1 is SGHVS and CDR2 is FQNEAQ. The CDR3 spans 16 residues. Trimming took off 5 bases at V and 0 bases at J, with 14 bases between the two ends. Here the CDR3 DNA reads TGTGCCAGCAGCCCGCGGTCAGGGGATAGCAATCAGCCCCAGCATTTT. Encoded protein: CASSPRSGDSNQPQHF.

J is TRBJ2-2 and V is TRBV6-4, with 7 bases that match TRBD1. V was pared by 3 bases and J by 7 bases, with 5 bases of the junction left unmatched. The CDR3 is 14 amino acids. The germline gives CDR1 MRHNA, CDR2 SNTAGT. This chain's CDR3 is CASSEEGGRGELFF. The DNA for the CDR3 is TGTGCCAGCAGTGAAGAAGGGGGCCGCGGGGAGCTGTTTTTT.

The V call is TRBV4-1, the J call TRBJ2-7; D is possibly TRBD1 (6 bases). Germline lookup yields CDR1 MGHRA and CDR2 YSYEKL. There are 16 residues in the CDR3. Trimming pared 2 bases from V and 3 bases from J, leaving 17 bases between. In nucleotides, the CDR3 is TGCGCCAGCAGCCAAAGAACGGGACAACCCTACTACGAGCAGTACTTC. Translated, it gives CASSQRTGQPYYEQYF.

The chain uses TRBV7-8 and TRBJ2-5, with TRBD1 identical over 9 bases. CDR3 length: 15 amino acids. Germline V gives CDR1 SGHVS, CDR2 FQNEAQ. V lost 7 bases and J lost 1; bases outside the gene matches: 7. CDR3 in amino acids: CASTQGQGFQETQYF. Written as DNA, the CDR3 is TGTGCCAGCACCCAGGGACAGGGATTCCAAGAGACCCAGTACTTC.

The chain links TRBV7-2 to TRBJ1-3; 9 bases map to TRBD1. The trim removed 3 bases at V and 0 bases at J, leaving 6 bases unmatched. Germline lookup yields CDR1 SGHTA and CDR2 FQGNSA. The CDR3 totals 17 residues. This CDR3 reads CASSLMGQGNSGNTIYF. Here the CDR3 DNA reads TGTGCCAGCAGCTTGATGGGACAGGGTAACTCTGGAAACACCATATATTTT.

In this sample, this clone turned up a few times. The chain couples TRBV19 to TRBJ2-1, with D perhaps matching TRBD2 (6 bases). CDR3 length: 15 amino acids. Germline V gives CDR1 LNHDA, CDR2 SQIVND (reference sequence). Deletions cut 3 bases from V and 2 bases from J, with 11 bases between. The CDR3 reads CASSIPGETYNEQFF. Here the CDR3 DNA reads TGTGCCAGTAGTATCCCGGGGGAAACCTACAATGAGCAGTTCTTC. Filled out from reference TRBV19 and TRBJ2-1, the complete variable domain reads DGGITQSPKYLFRKEGQNVTLSCEQNLNHDAMYWYRQDPGQGLRLIYYSQIVNDFQKGDIAEGYSVSREKKESFPLTVTSAQKNPTAFYLCASSIPGETYNEQFFGPGTRLTVL.

The chain uses TRBV29-1 and TRBJ1-3, with TRBD1 matching 7 bases. Looked up from germline, CDR1 is SQVTM and CDR2 is ANQGSEA. The CDR3 length is 14 residues. J was trimmed by 2 bases and V by 4 bases; bases with no gene match: 5. For the CDR3, the DNA is TGCAGCGTTGTAGTCAGGGGGACTGGAAACACCATATATTTT. This translates into CSVVVRGTGNTIYF.

This CDR3 reads CASSSGTSGNTDTQYF. CDR3 coding DNA: TGTGCCAGCAGTTCCGGGACTAGCGGGAACACAGATACGCAGTATTTT. This sequence joins TRBV28 and TRBJ2-3; 13 bases are a match to TRBD2. Germline-derived CDR1 and CDR2 are MDHEN and SYDVKM. The CDR3 loop spans 16 amino acids. J lost 2 bases, V lost 4 bases, and 3 bases had no gene match. Together with reference TRBV28 and TRBJ2-3, the CDR3 gives the full variable domain: DVKVTQSSRYLVKRTGEKVFLECVQDMDHENMFWYRQDPGLGLRLIYFSYDVKMKEKGDIPEGYSVSREKKERFSLILESASTNQTSMYLCASSSGTSGNTDTQYFGPGTRLTVL.

V and J are TRBV7-2 and TRBJ1-1; no reliable D call. The germline V and J ends were trimmed by 6 bases and 1 base, with 12 bases remaining between them. This CDR3 region has 14 residues. Germline V gives CDR1 SGHTA, CDR2 FQGNSA. Here the CDR3 DNA reads TGTGCCAGCAGTTCCTCCATTCGGAACACTGAAGCTTTCTTT. It translates to CASSSSIRNTEAFF.

The chain couples TRBV29-1 to TRBJ1-3; TRBD1 might be the D (6 bases). The V gene's germline CDR1 is SQVTM and CDR2 ANQGSEA. The CDR3 runs to 14 residues. The ends were cut back, 5 bases at V and 2 bases at J, with 13 bases in the middle. The chain's CDR3 is CSVLGEGAGNTIYF. The CDR3 DNA reads as TGCAGCGTTCTGGGGGAGGGGGCTGGAAACACCATATATTTT.

V usage is TRBV6-5 and J usage is TRBJ1-1; tentative D call: TRBD1 (6 bases). The V end was cut by 4 bases, the J end by 0 bases, with 12 bases between. The germline CDR1 and CDR2 sequences are MNHEY and SVGAGI. The CDR3 covers 15 residues. In DNA, the CDR3 is TGTGCCAGCAGTTGGGACAACCGAATGAACACTGAAGCTTTCTTT. This sequence encodes CASSWDNRMNTEAFF.

This chain uses TRBV30 with TRBJ1-3, with D perhaps matching TRBD1 (6 bases). The CDR3 is 13 amino acids. The V and J ends lost 8 bases and 0 bases respectively, with 11 bases between them. Germline CDR1 GTSNPN, CDR2 SVGIG (reference sequence). The CDR3 nucleotides read TGTGCCCAAACAGGGTCCTCTGGAAACACCATATATTTT. Residues: CAQTGSSGNTIYF.